This T cell receptor (beta chain) comes out of a study of stem cell transplantation in POMP-related autoinflammatory disease. Study-level information: Before transplant: CD4+ naive skewing, low CD8+ proportions, reduced cytokine secretion.

Prominent immunodeficiency with autoinflammation defined PRAID. The protocol was immunoSEQ multiplex PCR, while the TCRdb copy is restricted to in-frame clones and leaves out a portion. The data hold about 11,000 clones, with more than 75% observed a single time. To note about this clone: Its matching antigen is unknown. This likely traces to a read error, being one base from a far larger clone. At the DNA level, this CDR3 is encoded by other sequences in the same sample as well.

Study-wide findings and caveats: PRAID patients trended toward lower TRB diversity and higher clonality in all analyzed T-cell subsets. In PRAID patients, the number of distinct TRB V-J gene pairings was restricted.

After removal of 5 bases from V and 6 bases from J, the junction contained 1 base not matched to a gene. CDR3 length equals 13 residues. In germline, CDR1 is SEHNR, CDR2 FQNEAQ (reference sequence). The TCR sequence derives from a human donor with POMP-related autoinflammation and immune dysregulation (PRAID). The chain combines TRBV7-9 with TRBJ1-5, with 10 bases lining up with TRBD1. The sequencing here drew on CD8+ T cells from PBMCs, taken before stem cell transplantation. As DNA, the CDR3 is TGTGCCAGCAGCCGGACAGGGGGTCAGCCCCAGCATTTT. Translating it yields CASSRTGGQPQHF.